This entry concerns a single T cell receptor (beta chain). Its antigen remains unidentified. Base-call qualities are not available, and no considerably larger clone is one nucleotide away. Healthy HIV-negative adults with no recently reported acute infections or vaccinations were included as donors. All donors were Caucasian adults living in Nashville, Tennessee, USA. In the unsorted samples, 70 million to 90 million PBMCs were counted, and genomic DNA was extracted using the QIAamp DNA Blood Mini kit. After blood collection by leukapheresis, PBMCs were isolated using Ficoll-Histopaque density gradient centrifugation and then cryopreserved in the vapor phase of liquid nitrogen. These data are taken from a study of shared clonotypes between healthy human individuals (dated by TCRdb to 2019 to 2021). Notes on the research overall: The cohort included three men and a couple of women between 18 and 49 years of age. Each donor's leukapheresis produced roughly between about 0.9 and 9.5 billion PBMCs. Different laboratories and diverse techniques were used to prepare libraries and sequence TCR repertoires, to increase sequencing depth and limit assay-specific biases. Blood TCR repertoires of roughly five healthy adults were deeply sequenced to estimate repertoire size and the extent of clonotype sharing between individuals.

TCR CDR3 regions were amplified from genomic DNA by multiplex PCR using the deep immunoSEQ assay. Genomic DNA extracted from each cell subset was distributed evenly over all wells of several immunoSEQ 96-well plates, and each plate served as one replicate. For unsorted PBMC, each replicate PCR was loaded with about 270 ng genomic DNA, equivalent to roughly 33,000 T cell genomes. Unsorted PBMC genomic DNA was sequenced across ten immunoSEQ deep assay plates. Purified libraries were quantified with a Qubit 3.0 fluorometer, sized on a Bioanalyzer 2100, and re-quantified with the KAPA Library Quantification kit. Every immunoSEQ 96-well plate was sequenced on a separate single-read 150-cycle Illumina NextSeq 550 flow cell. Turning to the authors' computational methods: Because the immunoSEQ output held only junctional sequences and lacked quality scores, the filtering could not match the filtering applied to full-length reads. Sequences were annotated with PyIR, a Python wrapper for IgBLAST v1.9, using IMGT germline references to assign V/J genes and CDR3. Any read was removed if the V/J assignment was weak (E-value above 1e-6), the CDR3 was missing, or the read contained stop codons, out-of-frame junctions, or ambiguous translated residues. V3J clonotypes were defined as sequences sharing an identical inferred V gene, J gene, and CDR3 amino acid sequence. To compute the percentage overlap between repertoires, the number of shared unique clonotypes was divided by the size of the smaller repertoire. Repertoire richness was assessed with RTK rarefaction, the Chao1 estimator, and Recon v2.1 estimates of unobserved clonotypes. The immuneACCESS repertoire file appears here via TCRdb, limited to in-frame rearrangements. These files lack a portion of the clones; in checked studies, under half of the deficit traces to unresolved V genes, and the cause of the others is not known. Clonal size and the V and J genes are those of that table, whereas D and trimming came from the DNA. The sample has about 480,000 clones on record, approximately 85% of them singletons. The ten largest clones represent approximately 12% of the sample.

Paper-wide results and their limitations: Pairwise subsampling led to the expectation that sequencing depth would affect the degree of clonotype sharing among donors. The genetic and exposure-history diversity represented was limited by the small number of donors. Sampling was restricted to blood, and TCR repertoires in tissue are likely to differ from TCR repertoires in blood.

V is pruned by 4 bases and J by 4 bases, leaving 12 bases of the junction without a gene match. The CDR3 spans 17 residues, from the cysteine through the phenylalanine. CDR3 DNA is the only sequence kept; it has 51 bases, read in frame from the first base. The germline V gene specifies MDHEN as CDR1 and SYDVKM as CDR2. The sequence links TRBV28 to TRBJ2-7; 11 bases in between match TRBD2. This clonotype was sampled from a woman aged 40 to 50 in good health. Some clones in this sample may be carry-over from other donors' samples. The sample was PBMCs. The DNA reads TGTGCCAGCAGTTGGAAATTAGCGGGAGGGGTCAAATACGAGCAGTACTTC. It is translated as CASSWKLAGGVKYEQYF.